This T cell receptor beta chain was captured by sequencing in a study of T cells in Graves' hyperthyroidism and ophthalmopathy. TCR beta CDR3 regions were amplified from RNA transcripts. The HTBI primer set served for first-round RT-PCR of the TCR CDR3. TCRdb fed the multiplex PCR reads into MiXCR, producing one record per CDR3 protein. This table holds some 250,000 distinct CDR3 sequences, just over 14% found once. Preceding any ophthalmopathy symptoms, the blood sample dates from first hyperthyroidism diagnosis. This clonotype has just a few counts. J lost 7 bases, V lost 3 bases, and 7 bases had no gene match. Germline V lookup: CDR1 MRHNA, CDR2 SNTAGT. CDR3 length: 15 residues.

What was sequenced was blood. The gene calls are TRBV6-4 and TRBJ1-5, with TRBD1 matching 9 bases. The source of this sequence is a woman in her forties with Graves' hyperthyroidism that later progressed to Graves' ophthalmopathy. The CDR3 nucleotides read TGTGCCAGCAGTGAAGTGGACAGGGGACGACAGCCCCAGCATTTT. Translating it yields CASSEVDRGRQPQHF.